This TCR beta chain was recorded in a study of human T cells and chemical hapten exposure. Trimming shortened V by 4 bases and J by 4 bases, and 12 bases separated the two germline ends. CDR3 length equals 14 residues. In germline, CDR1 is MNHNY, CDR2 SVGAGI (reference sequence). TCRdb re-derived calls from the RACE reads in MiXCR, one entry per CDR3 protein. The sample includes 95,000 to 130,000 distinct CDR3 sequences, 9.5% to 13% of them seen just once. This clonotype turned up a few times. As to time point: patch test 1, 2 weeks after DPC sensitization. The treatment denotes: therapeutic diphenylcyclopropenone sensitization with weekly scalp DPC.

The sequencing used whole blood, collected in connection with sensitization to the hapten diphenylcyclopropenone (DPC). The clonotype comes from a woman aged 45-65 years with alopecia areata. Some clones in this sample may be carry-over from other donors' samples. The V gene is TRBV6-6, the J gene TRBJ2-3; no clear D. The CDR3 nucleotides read TGTGCCAGCAGTTCAGGACGGCCGCCAGATACGCAGTATTTT. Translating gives CASSSGRPPDTQYF.